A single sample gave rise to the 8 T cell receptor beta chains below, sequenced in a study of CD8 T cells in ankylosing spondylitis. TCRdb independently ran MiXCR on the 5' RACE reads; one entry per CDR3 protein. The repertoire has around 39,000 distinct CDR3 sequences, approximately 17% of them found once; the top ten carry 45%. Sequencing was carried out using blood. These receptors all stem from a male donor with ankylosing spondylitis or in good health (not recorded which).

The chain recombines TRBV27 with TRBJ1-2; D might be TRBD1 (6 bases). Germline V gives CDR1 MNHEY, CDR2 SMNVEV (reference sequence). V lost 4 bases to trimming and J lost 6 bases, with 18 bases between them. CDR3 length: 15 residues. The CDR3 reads CASSSSETGRDGYTF. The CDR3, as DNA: TGTGCCAGCAGTTCATCGGAAACAGGGAGAGATGGCTACACCTTC.

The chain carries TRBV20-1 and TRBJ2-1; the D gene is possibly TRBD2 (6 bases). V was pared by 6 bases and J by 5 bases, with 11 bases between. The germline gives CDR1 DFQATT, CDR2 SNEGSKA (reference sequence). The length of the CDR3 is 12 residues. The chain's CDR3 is CSAPGLDNEQFF. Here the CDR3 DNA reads TGCAGTGCCCCGGGACTGGACAATGAGCAGTTCTTC.

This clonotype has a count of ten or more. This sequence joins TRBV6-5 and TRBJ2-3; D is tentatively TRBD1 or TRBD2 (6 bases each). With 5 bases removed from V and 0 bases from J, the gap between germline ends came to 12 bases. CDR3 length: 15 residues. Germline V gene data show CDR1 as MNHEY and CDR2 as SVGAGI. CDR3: CASSPTGTSTDTQYF. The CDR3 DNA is TGTGCCAGCAGTCCAACAGGGACTAGCACAGATACGCAGTATTTT.

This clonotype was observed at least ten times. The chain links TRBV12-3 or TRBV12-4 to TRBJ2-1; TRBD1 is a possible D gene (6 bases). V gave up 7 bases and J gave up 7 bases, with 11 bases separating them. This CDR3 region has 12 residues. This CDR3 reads CASIPGENEQFF. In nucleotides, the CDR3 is TGTGCCAGCATCCCAGGGGAAAATGAGCAGTTCTTC.

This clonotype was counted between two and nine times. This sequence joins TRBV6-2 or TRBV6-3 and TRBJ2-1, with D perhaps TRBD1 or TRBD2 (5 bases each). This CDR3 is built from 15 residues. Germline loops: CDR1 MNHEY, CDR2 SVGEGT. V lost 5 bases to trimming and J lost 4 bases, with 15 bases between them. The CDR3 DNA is TGTGCCAGCAGTAACCGCCCGGGACGTTACAATGAGCAGTTCTTC. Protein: CASSNRPGRYNEQFF.

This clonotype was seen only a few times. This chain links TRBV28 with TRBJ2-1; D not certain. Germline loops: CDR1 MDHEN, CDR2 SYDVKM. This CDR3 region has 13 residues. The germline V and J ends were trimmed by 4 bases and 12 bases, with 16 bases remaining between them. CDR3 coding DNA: TGTGCCAGCAGTTCCCCCCCGACTTTAGGGCAGTTCTTC. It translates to CASSSPPTLGQFF.

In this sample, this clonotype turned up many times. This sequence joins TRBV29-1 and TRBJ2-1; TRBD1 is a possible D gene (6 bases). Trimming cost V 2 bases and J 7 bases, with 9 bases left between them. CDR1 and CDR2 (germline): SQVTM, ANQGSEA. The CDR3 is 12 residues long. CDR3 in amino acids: CSVESGANEQFF. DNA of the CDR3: TGCAGCGTTGAATCAGGGGCGAATGAGCAGTTCTTC.

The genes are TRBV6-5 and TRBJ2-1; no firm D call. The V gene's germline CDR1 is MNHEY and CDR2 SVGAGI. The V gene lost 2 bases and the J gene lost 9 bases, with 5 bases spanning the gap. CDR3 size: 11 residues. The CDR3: CASSYMGEQFF. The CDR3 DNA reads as TGTGCCAGCAGTTACATGGGTGAGCAGTTCTTC.